Below, 32 T cell receptor beta chains from the same sample are listed, as sequenced in a study of cytomegalovirus exposure and HLA in healthy donors. The PCR used 60 Vbeta and 13 Jbeta primers. Sequencing was performed with immunoSEQ multiplex PCR; in TCRdb, only in-frame clones are kept and a portion is missing. The repertoire holds some 130,000 clones, with approximately 77% as singletons. Input material: PBMCs. These receptors were obtained from a man aged 30 to 39 in good health and CMV-seronegative.

The chain is built from TRBV23-1 and TRBJ2-7; TRBD2 agrees at 15 bases. TRBV23-1 carries the ORF label, with uncertain function. CDR3 length equals 16 residues. Unmatched junction bases numbered 10, after V lost 6 bases and J lost 7 bases. CDR3 nucleotide sequence: TGCGCCAGCAGCCTCCTAGGACTAGCGGGAGGGTGGGAGCAGTACTTC. Translated: CASSLLGLAGGWEQYF.

The J gene is TRBJ2-2, the V gene TRBV13, with 8 bases that match TRBD2. J gave up 2 bases and V 5 bases, and 10 bases lay outside the gene matches. The CDR3 totals 17 residues. Germline-derived CDR1 and CDR2 are PRHDT and FYEKMQ (reference sequence). The CDR3 loop reads CASSTTLAGPNTGELFF. In DNA form, the CDR3 reads TGTGCCAGCAGCACAACTTTAGCGGGACCCAACACCGGGGAGCTGTTTTTT.

This clone was found a few times. The rearrangement joins TRBV7-2 to TRBJ1-1, with 9 bases lining up with TRBD1. The CDR3 sequence is 13 residues long. Germline values: CDR1 SGHTA, CDR2 FQGNSA. J gave up 8 bases and V 6 bases, and 7 bases lay outside the gene matches. CDR3 amino acids: CASSSNRGREAFF. CDR3 in DNA: TGTGCCAGCAGTTCTAACAGGGGGCGGGAAGCTTTCTTT.

V is TRBV27 and J is TRBJ1-4; D perhaps matches TRBD1 (5 bases). V shed 6 bases and J shed 8 bases, with 16 bases lying between them. The CDR3 is made up of 14 amino acids. Looked up from germline, CDR1 is MNHEY and CDR2 is SMNVEV (reference sequence). The CDR3 bases are TGTGCCAGCAGAAAGGGCGCATCAGGGGAAAAACTGTTTTTT. Its protein product is CASRKGASGEKLFF.

The chain carries TRBV6-1 and TRBJ2-7, with 7 bases fitting TRBD1. CDR1 is MNHNS and CDR2 is SASEGT in the germline V gene. This CDR3 region has 14 residues. Trimming at V came to 7 bases and at J to 2 bases, leaving 8 bases not matched to a gene. The CDR3 region has the DNA TGTGCCAGCAACTCCGGGACAGAGACCTACGAGCAGTACTTC. Its translation: CASNSGTETYEQYF.

There are a few counts of this clone. The chain couples TRBV29-1 to TRBJ1-3, with D tentatively TRBD1 (5 bases). Germline V CDR1 and CDR2: SQVTM, ANQGSEA. The CDR3 runs 15 residues. V lost 4 bases and J 0 bases, leaving 13 bases between the germline ends. The CDR3 loop reads CSVGLAGDSGNTIYF. The CDR3 DNA reads TGCAGCGTTGGCCTCGCGGGGGACTCTGGAAACACCATATATTTT.

The rearrangement uses TRBV6-5 and TRBJ1-1; possible D gene TRBD1, 5 bases. V lost 8 bases to trimming and J lost 0 bases, with 10 bases between them. The CDR3 loop spans 13 amino acids. Germline lookup yields CDR1 MNHEY and CDR2 SVGAGI. The CDR3 sequence: CASGIGVNTEAFF. CDR3 sequence (DNA): TGTGCCAGCGGGATAGGGGTGAACACTGAAGCTTTCTTT.

This clone was found once. The rearrangement links TRBV28 to TRBJ2-5, with a possible D match to TRBD1 (6 bases). The CDR3 length is 16 residues. Trimming pared 5 bases from V and 0 bases from J, leaving 16 bases between. Germline CDR1 and CDR2: MDHEN and SYDVKM. DNA for the CDR3: TGTGCCAGCAGTGATACAGGGTCAGGCTACCAAGAGACCCAGTACTTC. Amino acid sequence: CASSDTGSGYQETQYF.

The gene calls are TRBV19 and TRBJ2-2, with 7 bases matching TRBD1. Germline assignment: CDR1 LNHDA and CDR2 SQIVND (reference sequence). The J segment lost 0 bases and the V segment lost 11 bases, leaving 3 bases of the junction unmatched. The CDR3 totals 13 residues. The CDR3 DNA follows: TGTGCCTCCGGACAGGCGAACACCGGGGAGCTGTTTTTT. Its protein product is CASGQANTGELFF.

V gene TRBV9 combines with J gene TRBJ2-6; D is unclear. Germline V lookup: CDR1 SGDLS, CDR2 YYNGEE. The CDR3 loop spans 16 amino acids. The germline V and J ends were trimmed by 0 bases and 0 bases, with 7 bases remaining between them. The CDR3 is CASSVDPSSGANVLTF. DNA of the CDR3: TGTGCCAGCAGCGTAGATCCCAGCTCTGGGGCCAACGTCCTGACTTTC.

This clone has only one observation. J is TRBJ2-3 and V is TRBV10-3, with 8 bases that match TRBD2. Germline CDR1 and CDR2: ENHRY and SYGVKD. This CDR3 has 16 residues. The ends lost 2 bases at V and 6 bases at J; junction bases unmatched: 10. CDR3 DNA sequence: TGTGCCATCAGTGAGGTACTAGCGGACCGATTTGATACGCAGTATTTT. This encodes CAISEVLADRFDTQYF.

This clone was observed once. Other DNA sequences in the same sample also yield this CDR3. The DNA of the CDR3 is TGCGCCAGCAGCTCAGGGACAGCTTACGAGCAGTACTTC. Translated: CASSSGTAYEQYF. The chain is built from TRBV5-1 and TRBJ2-7, with 7 bases fitting TRBD1. The trim removed 3 bases at V and 4 bases at J, leaving 4 bases unmatched. Germline CDR1 reads SGHRS; CDR2 reads YFSETQ. The CDR3 spans 13 residues.

The CDR3 bases are TGTGCCATCGGTGGGGCAGAGGGGGTCTACGAGCAGTACTTC. As protein: CAIGGAEGVYEQYF. This chain connects TRBV10-3 to TRBJ2-7; D possibly corresponds to TRBD1 (6 bases). Trimming left V 8 bases short and J 3 bases short, with 17 bases between. The CDR3 runs 14 residues. The V gene's germline CDR1 is ENHRY and CDR2 SYGVKD.

The J gene is TRBJ2-3, the V gene TRBV4-2; tentatively, D is TRBD1 (6 bases). This CDR3 is 17 amino acids long. The V end lost 0 bases, the J end lost 1 base, and 14 bases lay between the germline ends. Germline V gene lookup returns CDR1 LGHNA and CDR2 YNFKEQ. The CDR3 coding sequence is TGTGCCAGCAGCCAAGAATTTACAGGGTGGGGCACAGATACGCAGTATTTT. This gives the protein CASSQEFTGWGTDTQYF.

The chain is built from TRBV4-1 and TRBJ2-7; 7 bases are a match to TRBD2. Trimming at V came to 4 bases and at J to 0 bases, leaving 12 bases not matched to a gene. The CDR3 covers 17 residues. CDR1 is MGHRA, CDR2 YSYEKL, per germline. The CDR3 loop is CASSPRDGGVSSYEQYF. Here the CDR3 DNA reads TGCGCCAGCAGCCCGAGGGATGGGGGGGTGAGCTCCTACGAGCAGTACTTC.

CDR3 bases: TGTGCCAGCAGCCCCCTTCCCGCGGGAGACCCGGGCACCGGGGAGCTGTTTTTT. This encodes CASSPLPAGDPGTGELFF. The chain couples TRBV7-3 to TRBJ2-2; the match to TRBD2 covers 7 bases. The CDR3 has 18 residues. Trimming took 5 bases from V and 4 from J; bases not matched to a gene: 16. Germline assignment: CDR1 SGHTA and CDR2 FQGTGA. Complete variable domain (other parts from reference TRBV7-3 and TRBJ2-2): GAGVSQTPSNKVTEKGKYVELRCDPISGHTALYWYRQSLGQGPEFLIYFQGTGAADDSGLPNDRFFAVRPEGSVSTLKIQRTERGDSAVYLCASSPLPAGDPGTGELFFGEGSRLTVL.

The chain carries TRBV21-1 and TRBJ1-3. TRBV21-1 is tagged as a pseudogene. The CDR3 consists of 13 residues. For the CDR3, the DNA is TGTGCCAGCAGCAACCGCTCTGGAAACACCATATATTTT. It codes for CASSNRSGNTIYF.

The CDR3 sequence: CASSLSVAGGLTDTQYF. For the CDR3, the DNA is TGTGCCAGCAGTTTATCTGTAGCGGGAGGACTCACAGATACGCAGTATTTT. The rearrangement joins TRBV27 to TRBJ2-3, with TRBD2 matching 10 bases. Germline lookup yields CDR1 MNHEY and CDR2 SMNVEV (reference sequence). Trimming took 0 bases from V and 2 from J; bases not matched to a gene: 5. There are 17 residues in the CDR3.

This clone was counted a few times. The chain combines TRBV9 with TRBJ2-1; 8 bases are shared with TRBD1. CDR3 size: 16 residues. With V trimmed by 4 bases and J by 7 bases, 13 bases remained unmatched. CDR1 and CDR2 (germline): SGDLS, YYNGEE. This CDR3 is CASSPTGAGGFNEQFF. CDR3 coding DNA: TGTGCCAGCAGCCCAACAGGGGCAGGGGGCTTTAATGAGCAGTTCTTC.

CDR3 bases: TGTGCCAGCAGCCAAGAAGAGGCTTTCTTT. Protein sequence: CASSQEEAFF. The genes are TRBV14 and TRBJ1-1; D call uncertain. CDR3 length: 10 residues. V lost 0 bases and J 11 bases, leaving 4 bases between the germline ends. The germline CDR1 and CDR2 sequences are SGHDN and FVKESK. Variable domain in full (rest from reference TRBV14 and TRBJ1-1): EAGVTQFPSHSVIEKGQTVTLRCDPISGHDNLYWYRRVMGKEIKFLLHFVKESKQDESGMPNNRFLAERTGGTYSTLKVQPAELEDSGVYFCASSQEEAFFGQGTRLTVV.

This sequence joins TRBV5-8 and TRBJ2-1; tentative D call: TRBD2 (6 bases). Between the trimmed V and J ends, which lost 4 bases and 5 bases, there was a span of 16 bases. The CDR3 sequence is 15 residues long. Germline V gene data show CDR1 as SGHTS and CDR2 as YDEGEE. The DNA of the CDR3 is TGTGCCAGCAGCGTCATCCGGGACTTGGACAATGAGCAGTTCTTC. It yields the protein CASSVIRDLDNEQFF.

This chain joins TRBV4-1 and TRBJ2-7, with TRBD2 identical over 8 bases. J lost 0 bases, V lost 4 bases, and 5 bases had no gene match. Germline values: CDR1 MGHRA, CDR2 YSYEKL. CDR3 length: 15 amino acids. Here the CDR3 reads CASSPSSGPSYEQYF. In nucleotides, the CDR3 is TGCGCCAGCAGCCCCTCTAGCGGGCCCTCCTACGAGCAGTACTTC.

The J gene is TRBJ1-1, the V gene TRBV5-1; maybe TRBD1 (5 bases). Germline V gene sequence: CDR1 SGHRS, CDR2 YFSETQ. The CDR3 runs to 13 residues. Between the trimmed V and J ends, which lost 0 bases and 4 bases, there was a span of 7 bases. The CDR3: CASSLGQFTEAFF. The CDR3 DNA sequence: TGCGCCAGCAGCTTGGGACAGTTCACTGAAGCTTTCTTT.

The V call is TRBV7-8, the J call TRBJ2-7, with a tentative D call TRBD1 (6 bases). The CDR3 is 14 amino acids. Trimming took 2 bases from V and 0 from J, leaving 8 bases between them. Germline V gene sequence: CDR1 SGHVS, CDR2 FQNEAQ. CDR3 sequence: CASSLRGFSYEQYF. CDR3 in DNA: TGTGCCAGCAGCTTAAGGGGGTTCTCCTACGAGCAGTACTTC.

This chain connects TRBV5-6 to TRBJ2-7, with 9 bases that match TRBD1. Per germline, CDR1 SGHDT and CDR2 YYEEEE. The CDR3 extends over 17 amino acids. Trimming took 1 base from V and 4 from J; bases not matched to a gene: 12. CDR3 loop: CASSLNQWTGAPYEQYF. Written as DNA, the CDR3 is TGTGCCAGCAGCTTGAATCAGTGGACAGGGGCTCCGTACGAGCAGTACTTC.

V is TRBV5-1 and J is TRBJ2-2; 7 nucleotides agree with TRBD2. The CDR3 covers 16 residues. With V trimmed by 5 bases and J by 6 bases, 13 bases remained unmatched. The germline V gene has CDR1 SGHRS and CDR2 YFSETQ. Here the CDR3 DNA reads TGCGCCAGCAGAAGAACCGGGGTGCGGGAGTCCGGGGAGCTGTTTTTT. Protein: CASRRTGVRESGELFF.

The chain carries TRBV18 and TRBJ1-2, with 11 bases matching TRBD1. Germline V gene lookup returns CDR1 KGHSH and CDR2 LQKENI. This CDR3 is 15 amino acids long. V was pared by 1 base and J by 7 bases, with 5 bases of the junction left unmatched. The CDR3 loop reads CASSPRGTGGSGYTF. The CDR3 DNA follows: TGTGCCAGCTCACCACGAGGGACAGGGGGTAGTGGCTACACCTTC.

V is TRBV11-2 and J is TRBJ2-1; perhaps TRBD1 as D (5 bases). V dropped 4 bases and J dropped 4 bases, with 14 bases sitting between them. Germline assignment: CDR1 SGHAT and CDR2 FQNNGV. The CDR3 has 15 residues. The CDR3 DNA reads as TGTGCCAGCAGCTCGCCGACAGTATCTTACAATGAGCAGTTCTTC. Translation gives CASSSPTVSYNEQFF.

This clone was seen more than once but under ten times. The J gene is TRBJ1-1, the V gene TRBV18; D gene ambiguous. The CDR3 totals 13 residues. Trimming took off 6 bases at V and 4 bases at J, with 12 bases between the two ends. The V gene's germline CDR1 is KGHSH and CDR2 LQKENI. CDR3 amino acids: CASSRVEGTEAFF. In DNA, the CDR3 is TGTGCCAGCTCCCGGGTTGAGGGCACTGAAGCTTTCTTT. Based on the CDR3 plus reference TRBV18 and TRBJ1-1, the full variable domain is NAGVMQNPRHLVRRRGQEARLRCSPMKGHSHVYWYRQLPEEGLKFMVYLQKENIIDESGMPKERFSAEFPKEGPSILRIQQVVRGDSAAYFCASSRVEGTEAFFGQGTRLTVV.

V and J are TRBV4-1 and TRBJ1-1; no clear D gene. CDR3 length: 15 residues. V dropped 1 base and J dropped 4 bases, with 13 bases sitting between them. The V gene's germline CDR1 is MGHRA and CDR2 YSYEKL. CDR3 DNA: TGCGCCAGCAGCCAAGTTAATCTGGCGGGCACTGAAGCTTTCTTT. Translation gives CASSQVNLAGTEAFF.

The genes are TRBV28 and TRBJ1-2, with D unclear. The CDR3 sequence is 12 residues long. Trimming cost V 2 bases and J 6 bases, with 7 bases left between them. The germline gives CDR1 MDHEN, CDR2 SYDVKM. The DNA for the CDR3 is TGTGCCAGCAGTTTAATGGGAGATGGCTACACCTTC. This encodes CASSLMGDGYTF.

This clone has more than one count but fewer than ten. This chain connects TRBV10-1 to TRBJ2-7, with TRBD1 matching 7 bases. This CDR3 comprises 13 residues. The junction had 2 bases not matched to a gene; V was cut back by 5 bases and J by 1 base. Germline V gives CDR1 WNHNN, CDR2 SYGVQD (reference sequence). CDR3 region: CASSPTGSYEQYF. The CDR3 bases are TGCGCCAGCAGTCCGACAGGGTCCTACGAGCAGTACTTC.